The present TCR beta chain was sequenced within a study of T cells in Graves' hyperthyroidism and ophthalmopathy. RNA transcripts served as the template for amplifying TCR beta CDR3 regions. TCR CDR3 regions were first amplified by RT-PCR with HTBI primers. TCRdb independently ran MiXCR on the multiplex PCR reads; one entry per CDR3 protein. The data show 300,000 to 400,000 distinct CDR3 sequences, around 13% seen once. Deletions cut 6 bases from V and 7 bases from J, with 13 bases between. The CDR3 sequence is 13 residues long. Germline lookup yields CDR1 SNHLY and CDR2 FYNNEI. This clonotype was picked up many times. PBMCs came from more than 9 ml fresh peripheral blood.

This sequence joins TRBV2 and TRBJ1-5; weak D call: TRBD1 (5 bases). The sequenced sample was blood. The source of this sequence is a young woman with Graves' hyperthyroidism. DNA of the CDR3: TGTGCCAGCAGGGGGCAGGGTGGGCAGCCCCAGCATTTT. Translated: CASRGQGGQPQHF.